The 3 T cell receptor beta chains given below trace back to one sample, sequenced in a study of blood T cell repertoires in COVID-19. The table came from immunoSEQ multiplex PCR; TCRdb's copy has only in-frame clones and leaves some out. Of about 160,000 clones detected, 88% appear once; the ten largest clones hold around 6.7%. Sequenced: PBMCs or T cells enriched from blood (not recorded which). All receptors come from a woman aged 50 to 60 who had recovered from COVID-19.

The chain uses TRBV5-1 and TRBJ1-2, with a tentative D call TRBD1 (6 bases). CDR1 is SGHRS, CDR2 YFSETQ, per germline. The CDR3 has 14 amino acids. The V gene lost 9 bases and the J gene lost 2 bases, with 17 bases spanning the gap. The DNA of the CDR3 is TGCGCCACCGGGAGGGACACCAACAACTATGGCTACACCTTC. This codes for CATGRDTNNYGYTF.

For this clone: Within the sample, other DNA sequences also encode this same CDR3. The chain links TRBV7-2 to TRBJ1-1; the match to TRBD1 covers 7 bases. The CDR3 is 14 amino acids. Germline V gene sequence: CDR1 SGHTA, CDR2 FQGNSA. Germline trimming cut 5 bases from V and 1 base from J; bases unmatched to any gene: 4. The CDR3 protein is CASSLRTGNTEAFF. The DNA of the CDR3 is TGTGCCAGCAGCCTCCGGACAGGGAACACTGAAGCTTTCTTT.

This chain connects TRBV7-2 to TRBJ1-6; weak D call: TRBD1 (6 bases). Germline V gene lookup returns CDR1 SGHTA and CDR2 FQGNSA. V shed 5 bases and J shed 7 bases, with 15 bases lying between them. The CDR3 sequence is 15 residues long. CDR3 in DNA: TGTGCCAGCAGCAACGGGGGGGCCCAAAATTCACCCCTCCACTTT. This translates into CASSNGGAQNSPLHF.